A single sample is the source of the 12 T cell receptor beta chains below, sequenced in a study of shared clonotypes between healthy human individuals. The data were produced by immunoSEQ multiplex PCR, yet TCRdb's version contains in-frame clones alone and is incomplete. This sample has 450,000 to 600,000 clones, with around 80% found just once. Sequenced material: PBMCs. The receptor set was obtained from a woman aged 40 to 49 in good health. Some clones in this sample may be carry-over from other donors' samples.

This clone has a count of ten or more. The chain combines TRBV6-6 with TRBJ1-5; D is possibly TRBD1 (5 bases). The CDR3 runs 15 residues. V shed 5 bases and J shed 6 bases, with 17 bases lying between them. The V gene's germline CDR1 is MNHNY and CDR2 SVGAGI (reference sequence). The CDR3 region is CASSPQWGGSQPQHF. CDR3 in DNA: TGTGCCAGCAGTCCACAGTGGGGGGGGAGTCAGCCCCAGCATTTT.

The genes are TRBV2 and TRBJ2-7; D is unclear. The ends were cut back, 2 bases at V and 2 bases at J, with 10 bases in the middle. CDR3 length: 14 amino acids. Germline loops: CDR1 SNHLY, CDR2 FYNNEI. CDR3: CASSENPRTYEQYF. The CDR3 nucleotides are TGTGCCAGCAGTGAAAACCCCAGAACCTACGAGCAGTACTTC.

This clone was recorded a few times. This sequence joins TRBV28 and TRBJ1-1, with D possibly matching TRBD1 (5 bases). This CDR3 contains 17 residues. CDR1 and CDR2 from the germline V gene are MDHEN and SYDVKM. Trimming left V 6 bases short and J 4 bases short, with 24 bases between. CDR3 in amino acids: CASRTPGGGFGGTEAFF. Written as DNA, the CDR3 is TGTGCCAGCAGGACTCCTGGCGGGGGTTTTGGGGGCACTGAAGCTTTCTTT.

This clone has only one observation. The chain is built from TRBV4-3 and TRBJ2-1; D gene uncertain. The germline CDR1 and CDR2 sequences are LGHNA and YSLEER. CDR3 size: 14 residues. Trimming took 1 base from V and 4 from J, leaving 8 bases between them. The CDR3 is CASSQGARYNEQFF. As DNA, the CDR3 is TGCGCCAGCAGCCAAGGGGCGAGGTACAATGAGCAGTTCTTC.

V is TRBV11-2 and J is TRBJ2-3; 7 bases agree with TRBD2. Trimming at V came to 3 bases and at J to 3 bases, leaving 6 bases not matched to a gene. Germline V CDR1 and CDR2: SGHAT, FQNNGV. The CDR3 is 15 amino acids. CDR3 in DNA: TGTGCCAGCAGCTTCTCCGGGCGGGAGACAGATACGCAGTATTTT. Its translation is CASSFSGRETDTQYF.

This clone was seen only once. J is TRBJ2-5 and V is TRBV29-1, with D hard to call. The V gene's germline CDR1 is SQVTM and CDR2 ANQGSEA. Trimming shortened V by 8 bases and J by 7 bases, and 14 bases separated the two germline ends. This CDR3 is built from 11 residues. The CDR3 region has the DNA TGCAGCTCTGGGATCTCGGGGACCCAGTACTTC. As protein: CSSGISGTQYF.

The CDR3 DNA sequence: TGCGCCAGCAGCCAAAGAACCGGGACAGGGCCTGGTGGCTACACCTTC. Its protein is CASSQRTGTGPGGYTF. The rearrangement joins TRBV4-3 to TRBJ1-2; 9 nucleotides line up with TRBD1. Germline V gene data show CDR1 as LGHNA and CDR2 as YSLEER. CDR3 length equals 16 residues. J gave up 7 bases and V 2 bases, and 11 bases lay outside the gene matches.

J is TRBJ2-3 and V is TRBV6-1; D possibly matches TRBD1 or TRBD2 (6 bases each). The germline V gene has CDR1 MNHNS and CDR2 SASEGT. The CDR3 length is 15 residues. Trimming pared 6 bases from V and 8 bases from J, leaving 21 bases between. The CDR3 sequence: CASRTGAPGALTQYF. CDR3 bases: TGTGCCAGCAGGACGGGGGCGCCGGGGGCACTTACGCAGTATTTT.

V usage is TRBV4-1 and J usage is TRBJ2-1, with 7 positions matching TRBD2. J lost 0 bases, V lost 1 base, and 15 bases had no gene match. Germline-derived CDR1 and CDR2 are MGHRA and YSYEKL. The CDR3 is 20 amino acids. The CDR3 here is CASSQVLAGVGISSYNEQFF. In nucleotides, the CDR3 is TGCGCCAGCAGCCAAGTCTTGGCGGGAGTTGGGATCAGCTCCTACAATGAGCAGTTCTTC.

This clone was detected once. A read error may account for a junction end that differs from germline. V gene TRBV5-1 combines with J gene TRBJ2-6, with TRBD1 matching 9 bases. The germline V gene has CDR1 SGHRS and CDR2 YFSETQ. The length of the CDR3 is 18 residues. The CDR3 DNA reads TGCGTCAGCAGCTCTCCCGGGACAGGGTCTCCTGGGGCCAATGTCCTGACTTTC. Amino acids: CVSSSPGTGSPGANVLTF.

A few counts support this clone. The V call is TRBV19, the J call TRBJ1-1; D is ambiguous. This CDR3 is built from 14 residues. In germline, CDR1 is LNHDA, CDR2 SQIVND (reference sequence). V was cut by 3 bases and J by 1 base, with 9 bases left in between. The CDR3 region has the DNA TGTGCCAGTAGTATTGGGAGCTCGAACACTGAAGCTTTCTTT. It encodes CASSIGSSNTEAFF.

This chain joins TRBV4-1 and TRBJ2-5, with D possibly being TRBD2 (6 bases). This CDR3 is built from 14 residues. Germline CDR1 MGHRA, CDR2 YSYEKL. Trimming cost V 1 base and J 3 bases, with 9 bases left between them. CDR3 nucleotide sequence: TGCGCCAGCAGCCAAGGGGAGGTCAAAGAGACCCAGTACTTC. It yields the protein CASSQGEVKETQYF.